This T cell receptor beta chain was captured by sequencing in a study of T cells after yellow fever vaccination. There are 14 residues in the CDR3. The V gene lost 0 bases and the J gene lost 4 bases, with 8 bases spanning the gap. Germline V CDR1 and CDR2: SGHRS, YFSETQ. 5'RACE template switching added a universal primer site and UMIs to TCR cDNA. TCRdb reprocessed the 5' RACE reads via MiXCR and lists one record per CDR3 protein. The sample includes a few hundred thousand distinct CDR3 sequences, under 25% of them seen just once. This clonotype was counted a few times. The source was PBMCs, collected 15 days after the yellow fever booster vaccination. This TCR was sampled from a man aged 25 to 45 who received the YFV17D yellow fever vaccine. The rearrangement links TRBV5-1 to TRBJ2-1; no definite D call. The CDR3 DNA follows: TGCGCCAGCAGCTTGGCCGACGGATACAATGAGCAGTTCTTC. Translating it yields CASSLADGYNEQFF.